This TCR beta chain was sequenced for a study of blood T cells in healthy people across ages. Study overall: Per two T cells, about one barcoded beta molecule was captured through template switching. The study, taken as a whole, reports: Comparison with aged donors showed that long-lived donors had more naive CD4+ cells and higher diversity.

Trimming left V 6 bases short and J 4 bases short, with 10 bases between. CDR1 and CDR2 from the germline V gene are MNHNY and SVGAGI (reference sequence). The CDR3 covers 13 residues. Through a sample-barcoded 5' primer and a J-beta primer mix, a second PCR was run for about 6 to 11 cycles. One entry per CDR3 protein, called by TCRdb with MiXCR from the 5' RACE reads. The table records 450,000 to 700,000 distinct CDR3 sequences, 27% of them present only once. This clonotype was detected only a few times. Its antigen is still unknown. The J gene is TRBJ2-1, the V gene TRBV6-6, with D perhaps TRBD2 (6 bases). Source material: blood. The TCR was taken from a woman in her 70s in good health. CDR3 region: CASRSSAYNEQFF. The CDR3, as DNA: TGTGCCAGCAGGTCTAGCGCGTACAATGAGCAGTTCTTC.